These 14 T cell receptor beta chains originate from one sample sequenced in a study of identical twins. TCRdb re-analysed the 5' RACE reads in MiXCR, keeping a single row per CDR3 protein. The repertoire holds under 800,000 distinct CDR3 sequences, with 21% as singletons. This same sample was also part of a study on T cells expressing NK-cell markers.

Input material: PBMCs. These receptors all come from a woman aged 18-29 years in good health.

V gene TRBV5-1 combines with J gene TRBJ2-1, with TRBD2 matching 7 bases. Germline CDR1 is SGHRS and CDR2 is YFSETQ. The V and J ends lost 4 bases and 0 bases, in that order; junction bases with no gene match: 10. This CDR3 is 17 amino acids long. CDR3 DNA sequence: TGCGCCAGCAGCGAGGTGCGGGGCGGGAGCTCCTACAATGAGCAGTTCTTC. It yields the protein CASSEVRGGSSYNEQFF.

The J gene is TRBJ2-1, the V gene TRBV7-9; the match to TRBD2 covers 10 bases. Germline V lookup: CDR1 SEHNR, CDR2 FQNEAQ (reference sequence). There are 17 residues in the CDR3. After removal of 1 base from V and 8 bases from J, the junction contained 11 bases not matched to a gene. This CDR3 is CASSLVFASGGRYEQFF. The CDR3 nucleotides are TGTGCCAGCAGCTTAGTATTCGCTAGCGGGGGTCGTTATGAGCAGTTCTTC.

This clonotype appeared a few times. V and J are TRBV12-3 or TRBV12-4 and TRBJ1-2; D gene ambiguous. V dropped 1 base and J dropped 5 bases, with 11 bases sitting between them. This CDR3 is 14 amino acids long. The CDR3 reads CASSLGGNPYGYTF. As DNA, the CDR3 is TGTGCCAGCAGTTTAGGAGGGAACCCTTATGGCTACACCTTC.

This clonotype appeared a few times. The chain employs TRBV6-1 and TRBJ2-1; the match to TRBD2 covers 8 bases. Germline V lookup: CDR1 MNHNS, CDR2 SASEGT. This CDR3 has 17 amino acids. Trimming cost V 5 bases and J 0 bases; bases outside gene matches: 9. CDR3 DNA: TGTGCCAGCAGTCGAAAGACTAGCGTTAGCTCCTACAATGAGCAGTTCTTC. It translates to CASSRKTSVSSYNEQFF.

This clonotype was detected only a few times. In DNA form, the CDR3 reads TGTGCCAGCAGTTTTGGGACATATAGAAACACCATATATTTT. It yields the protein CASSFGTYRNTIYF. The chain employs TRBV12-3 or TRBV12-4 and TRBJ1-3; TRBD1 might be the D (6 bases). V lost 3 bases, J lost 5 bases, and 11 bases lay in between. This CDR3 contains 14 residues.

The gene calls are TRBV12-3 or TRBV12-4 and TRBJ2-3; D possibly corresponds to TRBD2 (6 bases). CDR3 length equals 12 residues. V was pared by 6 bases and J by 7 bases, with 11 bases between. The CDR3 loop reads CASSPGLNTQYF. The CDR3 DNA sequence: TGTGCCAGCAGCCCCGGACTAAATACGCAGTATTTT.

This clonotype showed up just a few times. The chain couples TRBV20-1 to TRBJ2-1; TRBD2 agrees at 8 bases. Germline values: CDR1 DFQATT, CDR2 SNEGSKA (reference sequence). CDR3 length: 15 residues. The trim removed 5 bases at V and 5 bases at J, leaving 11 bases unmatched. The CDR3 DNA is TGCAGTGCTCTTCCCTTAGCGGGATGGGACAATGAGCAGTTCTTC. Protein: CSALPLAGWDNEQFF.

This clonotype was counted ten times or more. The chain joins TRBV12-3 or TRBV12-4 to TRBJ2-3, with TRBD2 identical over 8 bases. The CDR3 has 15 amino acids. Unmatched junction bases numbered 4, after V lost 3 bases and J lost 2 bases. CDR3 DNA: TGTGCCAGCAGTTTCGTAGCGGGAAACACAGATACGCAGTATTTT. Protein sequence: CASSFVAGNTDTQYF.

This clonotype was counted many times. This chain connects TRBV12-3 or TRBV12-4 to TRBJ1-6; D perhaps matches TRBD1 (5 bases). This CDR3 spans 17 amino acids. Trimming took off 6 bases at V and 9 bases at J, with 24 bases between the two ends. CDR3 DNA sequence: TGTGCCAGCAGCCACACCCAGGGCAATGCGGGATCTTCACCCCTCCACTTT. Translating gives CASSHTQGNAGSSPLHF.

This chain joins TRBV19 and TRBJ2-1; 8 nucleotides agree with TRBD2. The CDR3 covers 15 residues. V was clipped by 4 bases and J by 9 bases; unmatched bases: 11. Germline V CDR1 and CDR2: LNHDA, SQIVND (reference sequence). The chain's CDR3 is CASSTGTRRVSEQFF. The CDR3 DNA reads TGTGCCAGTAGTACGGGGACTAGAAGGGTCTCTGAGCAGTTCTTC. The whole variable domain, remainder taken from reference TRBV19 and TRBJ2-1, is DGGITQSPKYLFRKEGQNVTLSCEQNLNHDAMYWYRQDPGQGLRLIYYSQIVNDFQKGDIAEGYSVSREKKESFPLTVTSAQKNPTAFYLCASSTGTRRVSEQFFGPGTRLTVL.

V and J are TRBV2 and TRBJ2-7; D assignment may be TRBD1 or TRBD2 (5 bases each). CDR1 is SNHLY, CDR2 FYNNEI, per germline. The length of the CDR3 is 14 residues. The V end lost 4 bases, the J end lost 3 bases, and 13 bases lay between the germline ends. The CDR3 loop reads CASSVTGTGYEQYF. The CDR3 nucleotides read TGTGCCAGCAGTGTAACCGGGACGGGCTACGAGCAGTACTTC. Full variable domain (outside the CDR3, taken from reference TRBV2 and TRBJ2-7): EPEVTQTPSHQVTQMGQEVILRCVPISNHLYFYWYRQILGQKVEFLVSFYNNEISEKSEIFDDQFSVERPDGSNFTLKIRSTKLEDSAMYFCASSVTGTGYEQYFGPGTRLTVT.

The sample holds a few counts of this clonotype. The chain is built from TRBV7-3 and TRBJ2-3, with 11 bases matching TRBD2. V shed 6 bases and J 3 bases; nucleotides not matched to a gene: 5. The V gene's germline CDR1 is SGHTA and CDR2 FQGTGA. The CDR3 covers 15 residues. As DNA, the CDR3 is TGTGCCAGCAGGGTAGCGGGGGGGCCGACAGATACGCAGTATTTT. As protein: CASRVAGGPTDTQYF. Drawing the rest from reference TRBV7-3 and TRBJ2-3, the complete variable domain is GAGVSQTPSNKVTEKGKYVELRCDPISGHTALYWYRQSLGQGPEFLIYFQGTGAADDSGLPNDRFFAVRPEGSVSTLKIQRTERGDSAVYLCASRVAGGPTDTQYFGPGTRLTVL.

The sample holds a few counts of this clonotype. The chain recombines TRBV30 with TRBJ2-1; D might be TRBD2 (6 bases). The CDR3 consists of 15 residues. The ends were cut back, 3 bases at V and 4 bases at J, with 16 bases in the middle. CDR1 and CDR2 from the germline V gene are GTSNPN and SVGIG (reference sequence). The CDR3 sequence: CAWRVGTSRYNEQFF. CDR3 nucleotides: TGTGCCTGGAGGGTTGGAACTAGCCGGTACAATGAGCAGTTCTTC.

The rearrangement uses TRBV3-1 and TRBJ1-5; no reliable D call. CDR3 size: 14 residues. Germline V gene data show CDR1 as LGHDT and CDR2 as YNNKEL (reference sequence). V lost 0 bases and J lost 5, with 8 bases in between. The CDR3 reads CASSQDRVHQPQHF. The CDR3 nucleotides read TGTGCCAGCAGCCAAGATAGGGTGCATCAGCCCCAGCATTTT.